This T cell receptor (beta chain) was obtained from a study of blood T cell repertoires in COVID-19 (dated by TCRdb to the early 2020s). Context from the whole study: Samples covering the acute and convalescent phases of COVID-19 were provided by collaborators in the United States, Italy and Spain. The prospective study material was composed of cDNA or gDNA derived from T cells, B-cell-depleted T cells, or PBMCs. Nearly every sample came with metadata listing a de-identified subject ID, COVID-19 status, age in years and sex. A freely available public database, intended as a resource for researchers studying the immune response to SARS-CoV-2, is where the repertoires were released. Deeply sampled blood TCRbeta repertoires from subjects exposed to, actively infected with, or recovered from COVID-19 were included in the dataset. Where available, HLA class I and class II types were obtained from metadata supplied by the sample provider rather than from assay-based typing. The samples were drawn from the first 160 participants of the ongoing ImmuneRACE study and from 950 to 1,500 subjects provided by 6 global collaborators. Broader findings and caveats from the paper: Clinical and demographic metadata were provided uncurated, with the amount varying by source and participant.

On this clone itself: Its antigen is currently not known. Base qualities are not recorded, but no much larger clone differs from it by a single base.

CDR1 and CDR2 (LGHDT, YNNKEL) derive from the germline V gene (reference sequence). The CDR3 spans 15 residues, from the cysteine through the phenylalanine. Left in the record is the CDR3 DNA by itself, 45 bases read in frame from the first base. V lost 1 base and J lost 3 bases; the stretch between them is 10 bases long. Enrolling through a virtual design, the prospective study's participants ranged in age from roughly 18 to 95 years and lived across roughly 24 United States geographic areas. In the prospective study, participants were assigned to cohorts based on the clinical history participants reported in a screening survey and a study questionnaire. ImmuneRACE Cohort 3 recovered participants were defined by two consecutive negative NP/OP PCR tests, healthcare professional clearance, or symptom resolution. In the prospective study, mobile phlebotomists collected whole blood, serum and a nasopharyngeal or oropharyngeal swab from each participant. Over a roughly two-month period, participants in the prospective study had the option of providing additional blood draws and questionnaires. Before DNA extraction, blood samples from the prospective study were shipped at room temperature or frozen.

TCRbeta CDR3 regions were amplified from genomic DNA using the immunoSEQ Assay, a bias-controlled multiplex PCR. Per the source publication's procedure: The number of nucleated cells in each sample was estimated by amplification of reference gene primers within the assay. To quantify the absolute abundance of each unique TCRbeta CDR3 rearrangement, sequence reads were collapsed and filtered. For each sample, productive Simpson clonality was calculated as the square root of Simpson's diversity index over productive rearrangements. Held by TCRdb, this immuneACCESS table contains in-frame sequences only and omits some clones. Under half of the omission traces to an unresolved V gene where checked; the cause of the rest is unknown. The V and J calls and clone size are taken from that table; D and trimming were inferred from the DNA. The sample data list approximately 200,000 clones, and about 84% of these were observed just once. The ten biggest clones cover around 8.6% of the sample.

The rearranged chain carries TRBV3-1 (or the pseudogene TRBV3-2) and TRBJ2-1, with TRBD2 as a weak D call on 6 bases. This receptor was obtained from a woman in her 30s who had recovered from COVID-19. The material sequenced was PBMCs or T cells enriched from blood (not recorded which). Here the CDR3 is given as CASSQVLAIYNEQFF. The base sequence is TGTGCCAGCAGCCAAGTCCTAGCGATCTACAATGAGCAGTTCTTC.